A single sample gave rise to the 19 T cell receptor beta chains below, sequenced in a study of shared clonotypes between healthy human individuals. Only in-frame clones appear in the TCRdb table, and some are missing; sequencing was by immunoSEQ multiplex PCR. The sample has approximately 1,000,000 clones; around 78% are singletons. The sequencing sample was made of memory CD4+ T cells from PBMCs. Subset specified: CD45RA-negative fraction. These TCRs come from a young man in good health. Some clones in this sample may be carry-over from other donors' samples.

This rearrangement joins TRBV4-1 to TRBJ1-3; possible D gene TRBD1, 5 bases. CDR3 size: 17 residues. The germline gives CDR1 MGHRA, CDR2 YSYEKL. V lost 3 bases to trimming and J lost 0 bases, with 15 bases between them. The CDR3 DNA is TGCGCCAGCAGCCAGCCTCGGGCAGGGACCTCTGGAAACACCATATATTTT. The encoded protein is CASSQPRAGTSGNTIYF.

Regarding this clone: A much larger clone differs from this one at a single base, so this may be a read error. Other DNA sequences in this sample translate to the same CDR3. The chain couples TRBV11-2 to TRBJ2-3, with 7 positions matching TRBD2. Germline CDR1 and CDR2: SGHAT and FQNNGV. This CDR3 spans 14 amino acids. The junction had 3 bases not matched to a gene; V was cut back by 5 bases and J by 1 base. The CDR3 DNA follows: TGTGCCAGCAGCCCAACTAGCGGCACAGATACGCAGTATTTT. Translation gives CASSPTSGTDTQYF.

The CDR3 reads CASSERGLGDQPQHF. Written as DNA, the CDR3 is TGTGCCAGCAGTGAAAGGGGCCTCGGGGATCAGCCCCAGCATTTT. The chain combines TRBV2 with TRBJ1-5; a weak D match, TRBD1 (5 bases). In germline, CDR1 is SNHLY, CDR2 FYNNEI. The CDR3 sequence is 15 residues long. V was pared by 2 bases and J by 5 bases, with 13 bases between.

The chain carries TRBV30 and TRBJ1-2, with 9 bases fitting TRBD1. The CDR3 runs 15 residues. Germline values: CDR1 GTSNPN, CDR2 SVGIG (reference sequence). Losses at the gene ends were 1 base for V and 4 bases for J; bases not matched to a gene: 7. CDR3 region: CAWSADRGGLYGYTF. CDR3 bases: TGTGCCTGGAGTGCCGACAGGGGGGGGCTCTATGGCTACACCTTC.

This clone was counted once. At one end, the junction sequence differs from germline, possibly due to a read error. The rearrangement joins TRBV7-2 to TRBJ1-2; 7 nucleotides align to TRBD1. CDR3 length equals 13 residues. The germline gives CDR1 SGHTA, CDR2 FQGNSA. In DNA, the CDR3 is TGTGCCATCAGCCTCGAGACAGGGCTTGGCTACACCTTC. It codes for CAISLETGLGYTF.

CDR3 region: CASSLGPLEKLFF. The CDR3 bases are TGTGCCAGCAGCTTGGGTCCGTTGGAAAAACTGTTTTTT. V gene TRBV5-4 combines with J gene TRBJ1-4; D remains ambiguous. V shed 0 bases and J shed 8 bases, with 8 bases lying between them. CDR1 is SGHNT and CDR2 is YYREEE in the germline V gene (reference sequence). The CDR3 contains 13 residues.

This clone appeared a single time. For the CDR3, the DNA is TGTGCCAGCAGCCAAGATCCTGGACCCTACAATGAGCAGTTCTTC. This encodes CASSQDPGPYNEQFF. V gene TRBV4-2 combines with J gene TRBJ2-1; no definite D call. Trimming took 0 bases from V and 2 from J, leaving 8 bases between them. CDR1 LGHNA and CDR2 YNFKEQ come from the germline V gene. There are 15 residues in the CDR3.

The V call is TRBV10-3, the J call TRBJ2-5; perhaps TRBD2 as D (5 bases). Per germline, CDR1 ENHRY and CDR2 SYGVKD. The V gene lost 2 bases and the J gene lost 3 bases, with 10 bases spanning the gap. CDR3 length: 14 residues. The DNA of the CDR3 is TGTGCCATCAGTGAGGGGAGCGCAGAAGAGACCCAGTACTTC. Protein: CAISEGSAEETQYF.

The V gene is TRBV7-9, the J gene TRBJ1-2; 10 bases agree with TRBD1. This CDR3 has 13 residues. Germline V gives CDR1 SEHNR, CDR2 FQNEAQ (reference sequence). J was trimmed by 9 bases and V by 1 base; bases with no gene match: 2. The DNA for the CDR3 is TGTGCCAGCAGCTTAGGGGACAGGGGAAGCTACACCTTC. This translates into CASSLGDRGSYTF.

The CDR3 is CASRRGQGAWNQPQHF. CDR3 nucleotide sequence: TGTGCCAGCAGACGGGGACAGGGGGCTTGGAATCAGCCCCAGCATTTT. The rearrangement uses TRBV28 and TRBJ1-5, with 12 positions matching TRBD1. V shed 6 bases, J shed 4 bases, and the junction held 7 bases outside the gene matches. The CDR3 is 16 residues long. The germline gives CDR1 MDHEN, CDR2 SYDVKM.

For this clone: The sample holds other DNA sequences that translate to the same CDR3. The CDR3 reads CASSLAGGNTEAFF. CDR3 sequence (DNA): TGTGCCAGCAGCTTAGCCGGGGGGAACACTGAAGCTTTCTTT. The rearrangement links TRBV7-9 to TRBJ1-1, with D perhaps matching TRBD1 (5 bases). V lost 0 bases and J 1 base, leaving 6 bases between the germline ends. This CDR3 has 14 residues. In germline, CDR1 is SEHNR, CDR2 FQNEAQ (reference sequence).

The V and J genes are TRBV9 and TRBJ1-6, with a weak D call TRBD1 (5 bases). The CDR3 extends over 15 amino acids. Germline lookup yields CDR1 SGDLS and CDR2 YYNGEE. The V gene lost 3 bases and the J gene lost 7 bases, with 14 bases spanning the gap. The CDR3 loop is CASSAGTWGNSPLHF. CDR3 DNA: TGTGCCAGCAGCGCTGGGACGTGGGGGAATTCACCCCTCCACTTT.

This chain links TRBV6-4 with TRBJ2-1; tentative D call: TRBD1 (5 bases). The V gene's germline CDR1 is MRHNA and CDR2 SNTAGT. The V and J ends lost 7 bases and 0 bases respectively, with 16 bases between them. The CDR3 spans 16 residues. CDR3 sequence (DNA): TGTGCCAGCAATCACAGGCTCCCGAGCTCCTACAATGAGCAGTTCTTC. Translation gives CASNHRLPSSYNEQFF.

The rearrangement uses TRBV5-1 and TRBJ2-7, with D hard to call. V was clipped by 4 bases and J by 2 bases, with 13 bases between them. The CDR3 is 14 amino acids. Per germline, CDR1 SGHRS and CDR2 YFSETQ. The CDR3 sequence is CASSPDGATYEQYF. The CDR3 bases are TGCGCCAGCAGCCCGGACGGCGCCACCTACGAGCAGTACTTC.

The chain uses TRBV29-1 and TRBJ2-4, with a weak D call TRBD2 (5 bases). The V end was cut by 0 bases, the J end by 5 bases, with 8 bases between. The CDR3 runs to 13 residues. Germline lookup yields CDR1 SQVTM and CDR2 ANQGSEA. The CDR3 coding sequence is TGCAGCGTTGAAGATCCTAGCCAAAACATTCAGTACTTC. Amino acids: CSVEDPSQNIQYF.

The V and J genes are TRBV5-1 and TRBJ1-5; weak D call: TRBD1 (5 bases). The CDR3 extends over 15 amino acids. Per the germline V gene, CDR1 is SGHRS and CDR2 is YFSETQ. The V and J ends lost 0 bases and 7 bases respectively, with 14 bases between them. DNA for the CDR3: TGCGCCAGCAGCTTGGCCTTGGGGGATGGACAGCCCCAGCATTTT. Its translation: CASSLALGDGQPQHF.

The rearrangement uses TRBV5-1 and TRBJ2-1; 11 nucleotides match TRBD2. CDR1 and CDR2 from the germline V gene are SGHRS and YFSETQ. The CDR3 sequence is 16 residues long. J was trimmed by 6 bases and V by 4 bases; bases with no gene match: 9. Here the CDR3 DNA reads TGCGCCAGCAGCCTCCTTAGCGGGAGGGCCATCAATGAGCAGTTCTTC. Its protein product is CASSLLSGRAINEQFF.

The chain is built from TRBV7-8 and TRBJ1-1; 8 nucleotides match TRBD1. V lost 6 bases, J lost 7 bases, and 16 bases stayed unmatched. The CDR3 runs 16 residues. Germline CDR1 reads SGHVS; CDR2 reads FQNEAQ. In DNA, the CDR3 is TGTGCCAGCAGTCCCATCCGGACAGGGCGGAGGGATGAAGCTTTCTTT. It encodes CASSPIRTGRRDEAFF.

The chain employs TRBV29-1 and TRBJ2-1; the D gene could be TRBD1 or TRBD2 (5 bases each). This CDR3 is 14 amino acids long. V was cut by 0 bases and J by 8 bases, with 14 bases left in between. Germline V CDR1 and CDR2: SQVTM, ANQGSEA. CDR3 nucleotide sequence: TGCAGCGTTGAAGATGGTACTAGGGGCGATGAGCAGTTCTTC. It translates to CSVEDGTRGDEQFF.